The 8 T cell receptor beta chains given below trace back to one sample, sequenced in a study of B cell selection in AIRE deficiency. CD4+CD127+ cells were sorted as the conventional CD4 T cells. Sequenced by immunoSEQ multiplex PCR; TCRdb stores in-frame clones only, minus some. The profile shows roughly 25,000 clones, 95% to 97% of them singletons. The specimen was conventional CD4+ T cells sorted from PBMCs. These receptors came from a human donor with AIRE deficiency.

The rearrangement links TRBV7-3 to TRBJ1-1; D is possibly TRBD1 (5 bases). The CDR3 extends over 14 amino acids. V gave up 7 bases and J gave up 1 base, with 13 bases separating them. CDR1 is SGHTA and CDR2 is FQGTGA in the germline V gene. The CDR3 bases are TGTGCCAGCAAGGGGAGGTCCTCGAACACTGAAGCTTTCTTT. Translating it yields CASKGRSSNTEAFF.

The rearrangement links TRBV9 to TRBJ2-2; 10 bases match TRBD1. Per the germline V gene, CDR1 is SGDLS and CDR2 is YYNGEE. The CDR3 is 18 amino acids. Germline trimming cut 2 bases from V and 4 bases from J; bases unmatched to any gene: 11. The CDR3 DNA sequence: TGTGCCAGCAGCGTGGGACAGGGGTCGATTGCGGGCACCGGGGAGCTGTTTTTT. Its protein product is CASSVGQGSIAGTGELFF. Full variable domain (missing parts from reference TRBV9 and TRBJ2-2): DSGVTQTPKHLITATGQRVTLRCSPRSGDLSVYWYQQSLDQGLQFLIQYYNGEERAKGNILERFSAQQFPDLHSELNLSSLELGDSALYFCASSVGQGSIAGTGELFFGEGSRLTVL.

The CDR3 spells CASSIYGTGGNTGELFF. Written as DNA, the CDR3 is TGTGCCAGTAGTATTTACGGGACAGGGGGAAACACCGGGGAGCTGTTTTTT. This chain joins TRBV19 and TRBJ2-2; 11 nucleotides line up with TRBD1. The CDR3 sequence is 17 residues long. V shed 3 bases and J 2 bases; nucleotides not matched to a gene: 5. Germline CDR1 reads LNHDA; CDR2 reads SQIVND (reference sequence).

The V and J genes are TRBV18 and TRBJ2-1; D is unresolved. Trimming pared 1 base from V and 4 bases from J, leaving 11 bases between. The CDR3 covers 15 residues. The V gene's germline CDR1 is KGHSH and CDR2 LQKENI. CDR3 DNA: TGTGCCAGCTCACCACGCACGGACCCGTACAATGAGCAGTTCTTC. Translation: CASSPRTDPYNEQFF.

The V gene is TRBV2, the J gene TRBJ1-6; D is unresolved. The CDR3 has 10 amino acids. CDR1 is SNHLY, CDR2 FYNNEI, per germline. V was pared by 1 base and J by 12 bases, with 1 base between. The CDR3 sequence: CASSEGPLHF. CDR3 DNA: TGTGCCAGCAGTGAAGGACCCCTCCACTTT. Using reference TRBV2 and TRBJ1-6 for the parts outside the CDR3, the full variable domain is EPEVTQTPSHQVTQMGQEVILRCVPISNHLYFYWYRQILGQKVEFLVSFYNNEISEKSEIFDDQFSVERPDGSNFTLKIRSTKLEDSAMYFCASSEGPLHFGNGTRLTVT.

The V gene is TRBV11-2, the J gene TRBJ1-1; tentatively, D is TRBD1 (6 bases). CDR3 length equals 14 residues. Per the germline V gene, CDR1 is SGHAT and CDR2 is FQNNGV. The ends were cut back, 5 bases at V and 4 bases at J, with 14 bases in the middle. CDR3 sequence: CASSLGQLGTEAFF. In nucleotides, the CDR3 is TGTGCCAGCAGCCTGGGACAACTCGGCACTGAAGCTTTCTTT.

This chain joins TRBV27 and TRBJ2-5; possibly TRBD2 for D (6 bases). The CDR3 has 15 amino acids. V lost 3 bases, J lost 4 bases, and 15 bases lay in between. Germline CDR1 reads MNHEY; CDR2 reads SMNVEV (reference sequence). The CDR3 is CASSFSGGPGETQYF. The CDR3 bases are TGTGCCAGCAGTTTTTCCGGAGGGCCTGGAGAGACCCAGTACTTC.

The chain is built from TRBV20-1 and TRBJ2-1, with D maybe TRBD2 (5 bases). Germline-derived CDR1 and CDR2 are DFQATT and SNEGSKA (reference sequence). The CDR3 extends over 11 amino acids. V lost 5 bases to trimming and J lost 6 bases, with 8 bases between them. The CDR3 spells CSARTSNEQFF. The CDR3, as DNA: TGCAGTGCTCGGACTTCCAATGAGCAGTTCTTC.